This is a list of T cell receptor beta chains from one sample in a study of blood T cells in healthy people across ages. TCRdb independently ran MiXCR on the 5' RACE reads; one entry per CDR3 protein. This table holds more than 650,000 distinct CDR3 sequences, around 25% found once. The same sample was also studied in work on T cells of mothers and their children.

Sequencing was done on a sample of blood. The receptors derive from a boy aged 5-17 years in good health. The CDR3 runs from the conserved cysteine through the conserved F or W. The D gene is left open where the match is weak. A row's size may be missing; if present it is once, few, many or a size class.

j_call v_call d_call clone_size cdr3_aa cdr3_nt
TRBJ2-1 TRBV10-3 - few CAISESGGAGEQFF TGTGCCATCAGTGAGTCGGGGGGGGCCGGCGAGCAGTTCTTC
TRBJ1-4 TRBV20-1 - - CSAAPGLVEKLFF TGCAGTGCAGCACCGGGACTGGTTGAAAAACTGTTTTTT
TRBJ2-6 TRBV2 TRBD1 many CASSDFSGGGGANVLTF TGTGCCAGCAGTGACTTTTCAGGGGGCGGTGGGGCCAACGTCCTGACTTTC
TRBJ2-7 TRBV28 - many CASSLNYEQYF TGTGCCAGCAGCTTAAACTACGAGCAGTACTTC
TRBJ2-1 TRBV15 - few CATRGRPYNEQFF TGTGCCACCCGGGGAAGACCCTACAATGAGCAGTTCTTC
TRBJ2-3 TRBV4-1 TRBD2 - CASSQDPAGGTPEYF TGCGCCAGCAGCCAAGATCCAGCGGGGGGGACCCCTGAGTATTTT
TRBJ2-7 TRBV12-3/TRBV12-4 - - CASMKGFSYEQYF TGTGCCAGCATGAAGGGCTTCTCCTACGAGCAGTACTTC
TRBJ2-4 TRBV27 - - CASSLDFGSGQYF TGTGCCAGCAGTTTAGACTTCGGATCGGGACAGTACTTC
TRBJ1-1 TRBV6-1 - few CATSLMNTEAFF TGTGCCACCAGCCTAATGAACACTGAAGCTTTCTTT
TRBJ2-7 TRBV7-3 - - CASSPGPTREQYF TGTGCCAGCAGCCCCGGTCCTACGAGGGAGCAGTACTTC
TRBJ1-3 TRBV5-1 - - CASSPERSGNTIYF TGCGCCAGCAGCCCGGAGAGGTCTGGAAACACCATATATTTT
TRBJ2-1 TRBV18 - few CASSSPSVPTYNEQFF TGTGCCAGCTCATCCCCTAGCGTTCCCACCTACAATGAGCAGTTCTTC
TRBJ1-5 TRBV28 TRBD1 few CASREGQGRQPQHF TGTGCCAGCAGGGAGGGACAGGGGAGGCAGCCCCAGCATTTT
TRBJ2-5 TRBV6-5 - few CASSYSTGDQETQYF TGTGCCAGCAGTTACTCGACAGGAGATCAAGAGACCCAGTACTTC
TRBJ2-7 TRBV12-3/TRBV12-4 - few CASRKGSYEQYF TGTGCCAGCAGGAAAGGATCCTACGAGCAGTACTTC
TRBJ2-3 TRBV11-1 - - CASIGTLSTDTQYF TGTGCCAGCATTGGGACCTTAAGCACAGATACGCAGTATTTT
TRBJ1-2 TRBV5-1 - - CASSLVAGGSNYGYTF TGCGCCAGCAGCTTGGTGGCAGGAGGTTCAAACTATGGCTACACCTTC
TRBJ2-7 TRBV5-6 TRBD2 few CASSLGLAGGPGSYEQYF TGTGCCAGCAGCCTTGGACTAGCGGGGGGGCCAGGGTCCTACGAGCAGTACTTC
TRBJ1-1 TRBV11-2 TRBD1 few CASSSLKGTGGTEAFF TGTGCCAGCAGCTCGCTAAAGGGTACAGGGGGCACTGAAGCTTTCTTT
TRBJ2-4 TRBV9 - - CASSGGQTTAKNIQYF TGTGCCAGCAGCGGCGGGCAGACGACGGCCAAAAACATTCAGTACTTC